These 28 T cell receptor beta chains share one sample of origin, sequenced in a study of T cell repertoires in cytomegalovirus infection. For these receptors, no antigen is known. TCRdb reprocessed the reads with MiXCR, giving one entry per CDR3 protein. The repertoire holds over 95,000 distinct CDR3 sequences, with over 30% as singletons. The material sequenced was CD8+ T cells from cultured PBMCs, taken from culture after CMV antigen stimulation. All receptors come from a human donor in good health (CMV status not recorded). Some clones in this sample may be carry-over from other donors' samples.

This clonotype has more than one count but fewer than ten. The chain uses TRBV27 and TRBJ1-5, with unresolved D. CDR3 length: 14 amino acids. V was pared by 2 bases and J by 5 bases, with 10 bases between. The germline CDR1 and CDR2 sequences are MNHEY and SMNVEV (reference sequence). This CDR3 is CASSLNGEHQPQHF. CDR3 nucleotides: TGTGCCAGCAGTTTAAATGGGGAGCATCAGCCCCAGCATTTT.

The chain couples TRBV12-3 or TRBV12-4 to TRBJ2-1, with 8 bases aligning to TRBD1. V was pared by 3 bases and J by 4 bases, with 5 bases of the junction left unmatched. The CDR3 consists of 15 residues. Here the CDR3 DNA reads TGTGCCAGCAGTTTCGGGACAGGAGCATACAATGAGCAGTTCTTC. Translating gives CASSFGTGAYNEQFF.

The V call is TRBV6-8, the J call TRBJ2-7, with 10 bases aligning to TRBD2. The CDR3 is 17 amino acids. J gave up 3 bases and V 4 bases, and 12 bases lay outside the gene matches. Germline V gives CDR1 MNHGY, CDR2 SAAAGT. The CDR3 here is CASSFTPSSGGGYEQYF. The DNA for the CDR3 is TGTGCCAGCAGTTTCACCCCGTCTAGCGGGGGTGGCTACGAGCAGTACTTC.

In the case of this clonotype: The junction departs from germline at one end; a sequencing error may be responsible. The chain recombines TRBV6-2 or TRBV6-3 with TRBJ1-1; perhaps TRBD1 as D (5 bases). Germline CDR1 is MNHEY and CDR2 is SVGEGT. This CDR3 has 15 amino acids. This chain's CDR3 is CASSTLGRRNTEAYF. DNA of the CDR3: TGTGCCAGCAGTACCCTGGGACGGCGGAACACTGAAGCTTACTTT.

In this sample, this clonotype turned up a few times. The CDR3 nucleotides read TGTGCCAGTGAACCGGGACAGAACTACGAGCAGTACTTC. It translates to CASEPGQNYEQYF. The V call is TRBV7-3, the J call TRBJ2-7; 7 bases map to TRBD1. The germline V gene encodes CDR1 SGHTA and CDR2 FQGTGA. V was pared by 9 bases and J by 3 bases, with 8 bases of the junction left unmatched. This CDR3 spans 13 amino acids.

The chain employs TRBV2 and TRBJ2-7, with D hard to call. Deletions cut 3 bases from V and 2 bases from J, with 11 bases between. CDR3 length: 14 residues. Germline lookup yields CDR1 SNHLY and CDR2 FYNNEI. The DNA of the CDR3 is TGTGCCAGCAGTGATTTTTACGGGCCCTACGAGCAGTACTTC. It is translated as CASSDFYGPYEQYF.

This clonotype was found many times. V gene TRBV2 combines with J gene TRBJ1-2, with D uncertain. This CDR3 has 12 residues. The germline V and J ends were trimmed by 5 bases and 2 bases, with 6 bases remaining between them. Germline V gene data show CDR1 as SNHLY and CDR2 as FYNNEI. The CDR3 region is CASSRENYGYTF. CDR3 nucleotides: TGTGCCAGCAGTCGAGAGAACTATGGCTACACCTTC.

The CDR3 region has the DNA TGCGCCAGCAGCCAAGGGGCCGGCTACGAGCAGTACTTC. Its protein product is CASSQGAGYEQYF. The rearrangement uses TRBV4-1 and TRBJ2-7; no clear D gene. The CDR3 spans 13 residues. CDR1 and CDR2 from the germline V gene are MGHRA and YSYEKL. V was clipped by 1 base and J by 3 bases, with 7 bases between them.

This clonotype occurred a few times. This chain connects TRBV19 to TRBJ2-7; 12 bases fit TRBD2. Losses at the gene ends were 5 bases for V and 5 bases for J; bases not matched to a gene: 7. The CDR3 runs to 15 residues. Germline CDR1 and CDR2: LNHDA and SQIVND (reference sequence). CDR3 residues: CASSSRTSGVHEQYF. CDR3 in DNA: TGTGCCAGTAGTTCGAGGACTAGCGGGGTCCACGAGCAGTACTTC.

V gene TRBV7-9 combines with J gene TRBJ2-7; D is undetermined. The V gene lost 0 bases and the J gene lost 6 bases, with 9 bases spanning the gap. The CDR3 extends over 13 amino acids. Germline V gene data show CDR1 as SEHNR and CDR2 as FQNEAQ (reference sequence). The CDR3 bases are TGTGCCAGCAGCTTAGCGGTACATACCGAGCAGTACTTC. It encodes CASSLAVHTEQYF.

The sample holds a few counts of this clonotype. This sequence joins TRBV11-2 and TRBJ1-2, with a weak D call TRBD1 (6 bases). V was clipped by 5 bases and J by 0 bases, with 13 bases between them. The CDR3 runs 15 residues. The germline V gene has CDR1 SGHAT and CDR2 FQNNGV. CDR3 residues: CASSPAWGPNYGYTF. The CDR3 coding sequence is TGTGCCAGCAGCCCTGCTTGGGGGCCTAACTATGGCTACACCTTC.

The gene calls are TRBV6-2 or TRBV6-3 and TRBJ2-7; 8 nucleotides match TRBD1. Per germline, CDR1 MNHEY and CDR2 SVGEGT. The CDR3 length is 13 residues. J gave up 3 bases and V 6 bases, and 4 bases lay outside the gene matches. The CDR3 reads CASSLDRGYEQYF. In nucleotides, the CDR3 is TGTGCCAGCAGCCTCGACAGGGGCTACGAGCAGTACTTC.

This clonotype appeared a few times. The CDR3 here is CASGRSTDTQYF. As DNA, the CDR3 is TGTGCCAGCGGGCGGAGCACAGATACGCAGTATTTT. The chain joins TRBV6-5 to TRBJ2-3; unclear D gene. Between the trimmed V and J ends, which lost 8 bases and 0 bases, there was a span of 6 bases. The CDR3 has 12 amino acids. Germline-derived CDR1 and CDR2 are MNHEY and SVGAGI.

V and J are TRBV28 and TRBJ1-5; TRBD1 is a possible D gene (6 bases). This CDR3 is built from 14 residues. Germline V gives CDR1 MDHEN, CDR2 SYDVKM. V was trimmed by 6 bases and J by 3 bases, leaving 12 bases between them. For the CDR3, the DNA is TGTGCCAGCAGCGCGGACAGAGTCAATCAGCCCCAGCATTTT. It encodes CASSADRVNQPQHF.

The chain uses TRBV10-3 and TRBJ2-7, with D unresolved. Trimming cost V 3 bases and J 0 bases, with 3 bases left between them. Germline V lookup: CDR1 ENHRY, CDR2 SYGVKD. The CDR3 length is 12 residues. In DNA, the CDR3 is TGTGCCATCAGTGATACCTCCTACGAGCAGTACTTC. It is translated as CAISDTSYEQYF.

In this sample, this clonotype turned up a few times. V is TRBV27 and J is TRBJ2-7; weak D call: TRBD1 (7 bases). Germline CDR1 MNHEY, CDR2 SMNVEV (reference sequence). Trimming removed 4 bases at V and 1 base at J, with 14 bases between. This CDR3 region has 15 residues. This CDR3 reads CASSWTGDSSYEQYF. The CDR3 nucleotides are TGTGCCAGCAGTTGGACGGGGGACAGTTCCTACGAGCAGTACTTC.

This clonotype appeared a few times. V usage is TRBV2 and J usage is TRBJ2-3; 9 bases match TRBD2. CDR1 SNHLY and CDR2 FYNNEI come from the germline V gene. Trimming removed 4 bases from V and 1 base from J; junction bases left unmatched: 9. The CDR3 runs to 17 residues. CDR3 in DNA: TGTGCCAGCAGTGCTGCGGGGGGGCGGGCTCGCACAGATACGCAGTATTTT. Amino acids: CASSAAGGRARTDTQYF.

The rearrangement joins TRBV11-3 to TRBJ2-1, with a possible D match to TRBD2 (6 bases). Trimming stripped 4 bases from V and 10 bases from J, with 11 bases between. From germline, CDR1 is SGHNT and CDR2 YENEEA. The CDR3 covers 12 residues. In DNA, the CDR3 is TGTGCCAGCAGCTCCCGACGGGGGGAGCAGTTCTTC. Translating it yields CASSSRRGEQFF.

V usage is TRBV19 and J usage is TRBJ1-1, with a possible D match to TRBD1 (5 bases). The V end lost 6 bases, the J end lost 6 bases, and 17 bases lay between the germline ends. The germline CDR1 and CDR2 sequences are LNHDA and SQIVND (reference sequence). The CDR3 loop spans 14 amino acids. The CDR3 spells CASSPGRRDSEAFF. DNA for the CDR3: TGTGCCAGTAGCCCGGGACGAAGGGACTCTGAAGCTTTCTTT.

The CDR3 loop reads CASSEAPSTSTDTQYF. As DNA, the CDR3 is TGTGCCAGCAGTGAAGCGCCCTCGACTAGCACAGATACGCAGTATTTT. This chain joins TRBV2 and TRBJ2-3; D call uncertain. V was clipped by 0 bases and J by 0 bases, with 10 bases between them. Germline V CDR1 and CDR2: SNHLY, FYNNEI. This CDR3 is built from 16 residues.

This clonotype was counted many times. The chain combines TRBV6-2 or TRBV6-3 with TRBJ2-7; 7 bases agree with TRBD2. Germline assignment: CDR1 MNHEY and CDR2 SVGEGT. CDR3 size: 14 residues. The V gene end was trimmed by 4 bases and the J gene end by 6 bases; junction bases not matched to a gene: 9. The CDR3 loop is CASSWGAGDSEQYF. The CDR3 nucleotides read TGTGCCAGCAGTTGGGGCGCGGGGGATTCCGAGCAGTACTTC.

The chain employs TRBV7-6 and TRBJ1-1; D is perhaps TRBD1 (6 bases). The V end was cut by 1 base, the J end by 3 bases, with 18 bases between. The CDR3 has 17 residues. Germline lookup yields CDR1 SGHVS and CDR2 FNYEAQ. The CDR3 coding sequence is TGTGCCAGCAGCTTAGACGGAATAGTTGGGGGGCACACTGAAGCTTTCTTT. The encoded protein is CASSLDGIVGGHTEAFF.

This clonotype came up a few times. The chain joins TRBV2 to TRBJ1-2; TRBD1 matches at 7 bases. Germline CDR1 SNHLY, CDR2 FYNNEI. The CDR3 consists of 14 residues. Losses at the gene ends were 8 bases for V and 2 bases for J; bases not matched to a gene: 8. The CDR3 DNA reads TGTGCCAGCCCAGAGACAGGGTTAAACTATGGCTACACCTTC. Translated, it gives CASPETGLNYGYTF.

This clonotype was detected only a few times. The J gene is TRBJ2-1, the V gene TRBV6-4, with 8 bases fitting TRBD1. This CDR3 comprises 13 residues. Germline V gene sequence: CDR1 MRHNA, CDR2 SNTAGT. Germline trimming cut 0 bases from V and 12 bases from J; bases unmatched to any gene: 4. CDR3 DNA sequence: TGTGCCAGCAGTGACTCCGCGCAGGGGGCGCAGTTCTTC. The encoded protein is CASSDSAQGAQFF.

This clonotype was counted at least ten times. The chain carries TRBV4-1 and TRBJ1-1; 9 nucleotides agree with TRBD1. Germline loops: CDR1 MGHRA, CDR2 YSYEKL. V trimming: 2 bases; J trimming: 1 base; junction bases outside the gene matches: 2. CDR3 length equals 15 residues. The CDR3 nucleotides read TGCGCCAGCAGCCAATCACAGGGGGCGAACACTGAAGCTTTCTTT. Encoded protein: CASSQSQGANTEAFF.

The chain combines TRBV4-1 with TRBJ2-1, with 7 nucleotides matching TRBD1. This CDR3 region has 17 residues. V lost 0 bases, J lost 6 bases, and 11 bases stayed unmatched. Germline-derived CDR1 and CDR2 are MGHRA and YSYEKL. The CDR3 bases are TGCGCCAGCAGCCAAGACATGGCAGGGGGTTTCGGCAATGAGCAGTTCTTC. Residues: CASSQDMAGGFGNEQFF.

This clonotype was found many times. The chain combines TRBV7-8 with TRBJ1-2; 7 positions agree with TRBD1. The V gene's germline CDR1 is SGHVS and CDR2 FQNEAQ. The V and J ends lost 3 bases and 4 bases, in that order; junction bases with no gene match: 5. The CDR3 length is 14 residues. The CDR3 reads CASSFSRGPYGYTF. The DNA for the CDR3 is TGTGCCAGCAGCTTCTCAAGGGGGCCCTATGGCTACACCTTC.

This clonotype has a count of ten or more. J is TRBJ2-7 and V is TRBV7-9; a weak D match, TRBD1 (5 bases). The CDR3 covers 14 residues. Germline V gene sequence: CDR1 SEHNR, CDR2 FQNEAQ (reference sequence). The V end was cut by 1 base, the J end by 6 bases, with 13 bases between. The CDR3: CASSLGQTSGEQYF. The CDR3 region has the DNA TGTGCCAGCAGCTTAGGACAGACCTCGGGCGAGCAGTACTTC.